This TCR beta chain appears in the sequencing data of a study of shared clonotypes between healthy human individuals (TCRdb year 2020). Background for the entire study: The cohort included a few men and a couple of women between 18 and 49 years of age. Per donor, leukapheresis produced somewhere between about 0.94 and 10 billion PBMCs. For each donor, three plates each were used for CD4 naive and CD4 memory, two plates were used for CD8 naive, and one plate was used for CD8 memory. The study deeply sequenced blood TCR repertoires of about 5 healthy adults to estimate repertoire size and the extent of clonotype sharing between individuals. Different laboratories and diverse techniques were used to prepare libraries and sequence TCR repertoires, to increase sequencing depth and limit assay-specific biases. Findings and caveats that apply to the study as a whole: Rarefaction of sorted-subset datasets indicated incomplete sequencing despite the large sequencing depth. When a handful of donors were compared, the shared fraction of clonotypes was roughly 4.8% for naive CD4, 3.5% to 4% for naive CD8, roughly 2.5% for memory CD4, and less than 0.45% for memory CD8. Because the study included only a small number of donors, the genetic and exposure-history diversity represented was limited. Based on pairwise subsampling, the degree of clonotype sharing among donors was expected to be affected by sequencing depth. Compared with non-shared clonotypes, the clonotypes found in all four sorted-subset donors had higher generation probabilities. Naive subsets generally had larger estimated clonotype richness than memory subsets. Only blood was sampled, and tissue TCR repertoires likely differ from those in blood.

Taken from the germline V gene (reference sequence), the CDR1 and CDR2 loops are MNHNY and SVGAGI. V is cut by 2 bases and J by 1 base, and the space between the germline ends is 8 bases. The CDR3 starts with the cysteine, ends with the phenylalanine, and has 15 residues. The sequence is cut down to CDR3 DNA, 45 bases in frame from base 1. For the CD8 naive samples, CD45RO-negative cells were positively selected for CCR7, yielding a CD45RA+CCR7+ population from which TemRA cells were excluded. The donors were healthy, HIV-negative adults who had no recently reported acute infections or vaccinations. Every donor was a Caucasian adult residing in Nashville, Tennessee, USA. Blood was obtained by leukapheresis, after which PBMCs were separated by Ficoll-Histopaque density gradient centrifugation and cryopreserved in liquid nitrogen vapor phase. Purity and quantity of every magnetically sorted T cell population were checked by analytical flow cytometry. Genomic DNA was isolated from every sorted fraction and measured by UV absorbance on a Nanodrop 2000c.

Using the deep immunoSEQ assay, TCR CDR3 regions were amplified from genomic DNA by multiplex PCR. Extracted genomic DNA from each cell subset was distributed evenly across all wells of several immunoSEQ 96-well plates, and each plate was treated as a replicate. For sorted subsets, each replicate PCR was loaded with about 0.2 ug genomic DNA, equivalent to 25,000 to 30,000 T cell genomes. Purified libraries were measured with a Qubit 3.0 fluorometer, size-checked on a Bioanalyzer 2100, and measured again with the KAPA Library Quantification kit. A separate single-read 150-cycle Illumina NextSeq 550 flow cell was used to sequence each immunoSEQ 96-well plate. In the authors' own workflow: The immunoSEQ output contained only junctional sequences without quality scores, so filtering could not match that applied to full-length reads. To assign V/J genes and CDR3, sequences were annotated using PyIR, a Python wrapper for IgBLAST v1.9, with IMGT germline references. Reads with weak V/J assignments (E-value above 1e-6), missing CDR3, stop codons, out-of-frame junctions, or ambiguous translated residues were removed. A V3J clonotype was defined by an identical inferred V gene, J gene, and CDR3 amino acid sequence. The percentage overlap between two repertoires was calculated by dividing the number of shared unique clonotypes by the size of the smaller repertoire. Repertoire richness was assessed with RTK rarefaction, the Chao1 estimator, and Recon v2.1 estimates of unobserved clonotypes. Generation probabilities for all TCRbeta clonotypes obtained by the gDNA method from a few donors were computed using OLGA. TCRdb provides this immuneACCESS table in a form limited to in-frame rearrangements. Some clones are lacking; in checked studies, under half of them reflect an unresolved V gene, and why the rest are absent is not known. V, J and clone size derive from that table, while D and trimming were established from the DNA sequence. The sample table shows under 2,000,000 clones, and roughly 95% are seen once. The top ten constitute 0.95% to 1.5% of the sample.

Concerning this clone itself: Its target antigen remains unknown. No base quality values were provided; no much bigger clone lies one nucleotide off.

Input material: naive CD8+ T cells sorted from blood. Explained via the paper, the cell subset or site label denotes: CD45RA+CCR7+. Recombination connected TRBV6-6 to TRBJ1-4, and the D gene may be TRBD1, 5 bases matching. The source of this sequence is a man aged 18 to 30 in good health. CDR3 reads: CASSYPDKTNEKLFF. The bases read TGTGCCAGCAGTTACCCGGACAAAACTAATGAAAAACTGTTTTTT.